The 9 T cell receptor beta chains below come from one sample, sequenced in a study of cytomegalovirus exposure and HLA in healthy donors. It was with 60 Vbeta and 13 Jbeta primers that the PCR ran. Sequenced by immunoSEQ multiplex PCR; TCRdb stores in-frame clones only, minus some. Of about 100,000 clones listed, 60% to 75% are singletons. The sample was PBMCs. These receptors all stem from a woman in her 40s in good health and CMV-seronegative.

This clone was seen a handful of times. The rearrangement links TRBV11-2 to TRBJ1-1; possible D gene TRBD1, 5 bases. Trimming pared 5 bases from V and 6 bases from J, leaving 22 bases between. The germline V gene encodes CDR1 SGHAT and CDR2 FQNNGV. The CDR3 has 16 amino acids. CDR3 sequence reads: CASSQTGRTRSSEAFF. CDR3 in DNA: TGTGCCAGCAGCCAGACCGGAAGGACAAGGAGCTCTGAAGCTTTCTTT.

The rearrangement links TRBV6-5 to TRBJ1-4; the D is unclear. CDR1 is MNHEY, CDR2 SVGAGI, per germline. V shed 10 bases and J shed 6 bases, with 12 bases lying between them. The CDR3 is 12 residues long. The CDR3 nucleotides are TGTGCCACGACCGCCGGGGATGAAAAACTGTTTTTT. Amino acid sequence: CATTAGDEKLFF.

The genes are TRBV5-1 and TRBJ1-2; D ambiguous. Germline CDR1 is SGHRS and CDR2 is YFSETQ. CDR3 length: 14 residues. The ends were cut back, 0 bases at V and 6 bases at J, with 12 bases in the middle. CDR3 nucleotides: TGCGCCAGCAGCTTGGGTACACCCGGGGATGGCTACACCTTC. Its translation: CASSLGTPGDGYTF.

The chain recombines TRBV28 with TRBJ2-5; no clear D gene. Between the trimmed V and J ends, which lost 3 bases and 3 bases, there was a span of 11 bases. Per the germline V gene, CDR1 is MDHEN and CDR2 is SYDVKM. The CDR3 extends over 14 amino acids. CDR3 region: CASSFRGGEETQYF. The CDR3 DNA sequence: TGTGCCAGCAGTTTTAGAGGCGGTGAAGAGACCCAGTACTTC.

The chain employs TRBV5-4 and TRBJ2-7; a possible D gene is TRBD1 (5 bases). In germline, CDR1 is SGHNT, CDR2 YYREEE (reference sequence). CDR3 length: 15 amino acids. Trimming removed 3 bases from V and 5 bases from J, with 18 bases in between. The CDR3 region is CASSSRQIAGNEQYF. CDR3 sequence (DNA): TGTGCCAGCAGCTCACGACAGATTGCCGGCAACGAGCAGTACTTC.

The chain joins TRBV9 to TRBJ2-1; 10 positions agree with TRBD1. Looked up from germline, CDR1 is SGDLS and CDR2 is YYNGEE. V lost 4 bases, J lost 0 bases, and 4 bases stayed unmatched. This CDR3 comprises 16 residues. The CDR3 spells CASSTRTGGSYNEQFF. CDR3 in DNA: TGTGCCAGCAGCACCAGGACAGGGGGCTCCTACAATGAGCAGTTCTTC.

This clone was found a few times. The rearrangement links TRBV2 to TRBJ2-5, with a possible D match to TRBD1 (7 bases). CDR3 size: 13 residues. Germline V gene data show CDR1 as SNHLY and CDR2 as FYNNEI. V dropped 1 base and J dropped 7 bases, with 10 bases sitting between them. As DNA, the CDR3 is TGTGCCAGCAGTGAAGTCCAGGGGGGGACCCAGTACTTC. Protein sequence: CASSEVQGGTQYF.

The genes are TRBV28 and TRBJ2-7; TRBD2 is a possible D gene (6 bases). This CDR3 region has 10 residues. Germline V gene data show CDR1 as MDHEN and CDR2 as SYDVKM. The CDR3 reads CASRGNEQYF. In DNA form, the CDR3 reads TGTGCGTCGCGGGGAAACGAGCAGTACTTC.

This clone was counted only a few times. This sequence joins TRBV6-5 and TRBJ2-3; tentative D call: TRBD1 (6 bases). The CDR3 runs to 14 residues. CDR1 and CDR2 (germline): MNHEY, SVGAGI. V dropped 2 bases and J dropped 1 base, with 7 bases sitting between them. CDR3: CASSYEGGTDTQYF. The CDR3 DNA is TGTGCCAGCAGTTACGAGGGGGGCACAGATACGCAGTATTTT.